The T cell receptor (beta chain) under discussion was sequenced for a study of long-term antiretroviral therapy in people with HIV. Study results and caveats: Older ART regimens were possibly in use when the blood was collected between the mid-2000s and the late 2010s.

The CDR3 is made up of 14 amino acids. V was cut by 3 bases and J by 3 bases, with 15 bases left in between. CDR1 SQVTM and CDR2 ANQGSEA come from the germline V gene. A word on this clone: The antigen is undetermined.

At survey level, the immunoSEQ assay was run in its v3.0 version. Roughly 40,000-55,000 T-cell genomes per sample were the sequencing target. Measured with immunoSEQ multiplex PCR; TCRdb has only the in-frame clones, and not every one. The repertoire holds roughly 24,000 clones, with 70% to 90% as singletons. Clinicians in the United States treated all participants with HIV. Sequenced material: unsorted PBMCs, taken 1.6 years after starting antiretroviral therapy. The sequence was obtained from a man between 40 and 49 years old with HIV. V usage is TRBV29-1 and J usage is TRBJ2-7; D is ambiguous. In DNA form, the CDR3 reads TGCAGCGTTGAGGCCGACCCCGGAAGCTACGAGCAGTACTTC. Its translation is CSVEADPGSYEQYF.